The 20 T cell receptor beta chains listed next were all sequenced from one sample in a study of OX40 agonist ivuxolimab in advanced cancers. Profiled with immunoSEQ multiplex PCR; TCRdb holds only in-frame clones, not every one. The repertoire holds tens of thousands of clones, 85% to 90% seen once, with 9.5% to 12% in the top ten. The material was CD4+ or CD8+ T cells sorted from blood, obtained in a trial of the OX40 agonist ivuxolimab. Receptors originate from an adult with an advanced solid tumor such as melanoma, head and neck, liver or kidney cancer.

This clone was found once. The chain links TRBV11-2 to TRBJ2-3, with D perhaps given as TRBD1 or TRBD2 (6 bases each). Germline-derived CDR1 and CDR2 are SGHAT and FQNNGV. The CDR3 spans 15 residues. V lost 1 base, J lost 1 base, and 9 bases lay in between. CDR3 protein: CASSLGRGGTDTQYF. As DNA, the CDR3 is TGTGCCAGCAGCTTAGGGAGGGGGGGCACAGATACGCAGTATTTT.

The V call is TRBV7-8, the J call TRBJ2-5; the D gene is possibly TRBD2 (6 bases). Trimming left V 5 bases short and J 4 bases short, with 14 bases between. CDR3 length: 14 residues. Per the germline V gene, CDR1 is SGHVS and CDR2 is FQNEAQ. CDR3 DNA sequence: TGTGCCAGCAGCGCCCCTAGCGCTGGAGAGACCCAGTACTTC. It is translated as CASSAPSAGETQYF.

This clone was observed a handful of times. The chain links TRBV5-1 to TRBJ1-5; D is ambiguous. Trimming took off 0 bases at V and 4 bases at J, with 5 bases between the two ends. Germline loops: CDR1 SGHRS, CDR2 YFSETQ. This CDR3 is built from 13 residues. CDR3 sequence reads: CASSLDGNQPQHF. The DNA of the CDR3 is TGCGCCAGCAGCTTGGACGGGAATCAGCCCCAGCATTTT.

The count of this clone is one. The V and J genes are TRBV18 and TRBJ1-1; D is unresolved. The CDR3 totals 14 residues. Germline values: CDR1 KGHSH, CDR2 LQKENI. V was trimmed by 1 base and J by 7 bases, leaving 13 bases between them. CDR3 in amino acids: CASSPRAQNIEAFF. For the CDR3, the DNA is TGTGCCAGCTCACCACGGGCACAAAATATTGAAGCTTTCTTT.

V usage is TRBV6-6 and J usage is TRBJ1-4; maybe TRBD1 (5 bases). V was cut by 5 bases and J by 10 bases, with 20 bases left in between. The CDR3 sequence is 15 residues long. CDR1 MNHNY and CDR2 SVGAGI come from the germline V gene (reference sequence). CDR3 DNA sequence: TGTGCCAGCAGTCCTATCCGGGACTACGTGGGAAAACTGTTTTTT. Amino acids: CASSPIRDYVGKLFF.

CDR3 DNA: TGTGCCAGCAGCATAGGGACTCACCTTAGCAATCAGCCCCAGCATTTT. It yields the protein CASSIGTHLSNQPQHF. The chain links TRBV7-9 to TRBJ1-5; a possible D gene is TRBD1 (5 bases). Germline V CDR1 and CDR2: SEHNR, FQNEAQ (reference sequence). With 5 bases removed from V and 0 bases from J, the gap between germline ends came to 14 bases. This CDR3 contains 16 residues.

J is TRBJ2-7 and V is TRBV7-6, with TRBD2 matching 12 bases. Germline V gene data show CDR1 as SGHVS and CDR2 as FNYEAQ. V lost 3 bases and J lost 2; bases outside the gene matches: 17. The CDR3 contains 20 residues. The CDR3 bases are TGTGCCAGCAGCTTTAGCCCTCTAGCGGGGGGGCCCGTGAAGCCCTACGAGCAGTACTTC. Amino acids: CASSFSPLAGGPVKPYEQYF. The full variable domain, its missing parts supplied by reference TRBV7-6 and TRBJ2-7, is GAGVSQSPRYKVTKRGQDVALRCDPISGHVSLYWYRQALGQGPEFLTYFNYEAQQDKSGLPNDRFSAERPEGSISTLTIQRTEQRDSAMYRCASSFSPLAGGPVKPYEQYFGPGTRLTVT.

This clone was seen more than once but under ten times. Relative to the germline gene, one junction end is altered; a read error may explain this. V usage is TRBV11-2 and J usage is TRBJ2-7; 8 positions agree with TRBD1. This CDR3 has 17 residues. Germline V gene data show CDR1 as SGHAT and CDR2 as FQNNGV. This CDR3 is CASRLAFDRGSSNEQYF. In nucleotides, the CDR3 is TGTGCCAGCAGATTAGCTTTCGACAGGGGTTCTTCAAACGAGCAGTACTTC.

The rearrangement joins TRBV6-6 to TRBJ1-1; D may be TRBD1 (5 bases). CDR3 length equals 14 residues. Trimming stripped 5 bases from V and 1 base from J, with 11 bases between. CDR1 is MNHNY, CDR2 SVGAGI, per germline (reference sequence). The CDR3 nucleotides are TGTGCCAGCAGTCCAGGACAAAGGAACACTGAAGCTTTCTTT. It is translated as CASSPGQRNTEAFF.

The chain joins TRBV5-4 to TRBJ2-2; TRBD1 might be the D (6 bases). The V and J ends lost 1 base and 1 base respectively, with 14 bases between them. The CDR3 runs to 17 residues. Germline assignment: CDR1 SGHNT and CDR2 YYREEE (reference sequence). The CDR3 DNA reads TGTGCCAGCAGCTTGAAGGTGGGGACACGGAACACCGGGGAGCTGTTTTTT. It is translated as CASSLKVGTRNTGELFF.

This chain joins TRBV7-8 and TRBJ1-2; D possibly corresponds to TRBD1 (6 bases). The V end lost 8 bases, the J end lost 1 base, and 23 bases lay between the germline ends. Per the germline V gene, CDR1 is SGHVS and CDR2 is FQNEAQ. This CDR3 comprises 17 residues. CDR3 amino acids: CASRKMPGTSINYGYTF. Here the CDR3 DNA reads TGTGCCAGCCGCAAAATGCCGGGGACAAGCATTAACTATGGCTACACCTTC.

This clone came up a few times. The rearrangement joins TRBV5-6 to TRBJ2-7, with D unresolved. CDR1 SGHDT and CDR2 YYEEEE come from the germline V gene. CDR3 length: 13 residues. The germline V and J ends were trimmed by 5 bases and 2 bases, with 11 bases remaining between them. The CDR3 sequence: CASSRAWAYEQYF. The CDR3 nucleotides are TGTGCCAGCAGTAGGGCCTGGGCCTACGAGCAGTACTTC.

V and J are TRBV11-2 and TRBJ2-3, with D perhaps TRBD2 (5 bases). CDR1 is SGHAT and CDR2 is FQNNGV in the germline V gene. V lost 4 bases to trimming and J lost 3 bases, with 14 bases between them. The CDR3 extends over 15 amino acids. CDR3 in amino acids: CASSSRLDSTDTQYF. DNA for the CDR3: TGTGCCAGCAGCTCCCGCTTGGACTCTACAGATACGCAGTATTTT. Together with reference TRBV11-2 and TRBJ2-3, the CDR3 gives the full variable domain: EAGVAQSPRYKIIEKRQSVAFWCNPISGHATLYWYQQILGQGPKLLIQFQNNGVVDDSQLPKDRFSAERLKGVDSTLKIQPAKLEDSAVYLCASSSRLDSTDTQYFGPGTRLTVL.

This rearrangement joins TRBV7-9 to TRBJ2-1; D is unclear. This CDR3 has 14 residues. Germline lookup yields CDR1 SEHNR and CDR2 FQNEAQ (reference sequence). The V gene lost 3 bases and the J gene lost 6 bases, with 12 bases spanning the gap. CDR3 loop: CASSFLSVGNEQFF. The CDR3 DNA is TGTGCCAGCAGCTTCTTAAGTGTAGGCAATGAGCAGTTCTTC.

The table lists this clone with a count of one. The genes are TRBV5-6 and TRBJ1-2, with no clear D. This CDR3 is 13 amino acids long. Germline values: CDR1 SGHDT, CDR2 YYEEEE. V was cut by 3 bases and J by 4 bases, with 10 bases left in between. The CDR3 loop is CASSSRATYGYTF. The CDR3 DNA sequence: TGTGCCAGCAGCTCCCGGGCCACCTATGGCTACACCTTC.

This clone turned up a few times. The chain links TRBV4-2 to TRBJ1-1; D unresolved. V lost 4 bases and J lost 12, with 12 bases in between. CDR1 and CDR2 (germline): LGHNA, YNFKEQ. CDR3 length: 11 amino acids. In DNA form, the CDR3 reads TGTGCCAGCAGCCGTACTTCTTTAACTTTCTTT. Residues: CASSRTSLTFF.

The chain carries TRBV18 and TRBJ2-1; TRBD2 matches 10 bases. The CDR3 consists of 17 residues. V shed 3 bases, J shed 3 bases, and the junction held 8 bases outside the gene matches. Germline V gene sequence: CDR1 KGHSH, CDR2 LQKENI. The CDR3 loop reads CASSPVLAGDVYNEQFF. CDR3 nucleotide sequence: TGTGCCAGCTCACCCGTCCTAGCGGGAGACGTCTACAATGAGCAGTTCTTC.

V is TRBV5-1 and J is TRBJ2-7; TRBD1 aligns across 7 bases. The junction had 9 bases not matched to a gene; V was cut back by 4 bases and J by 5 bases. The CDR3 is made up of 14 amino acids. The V gene's germline CDR1 is SGHRS and CDR2 YFSETQ. The CDR3 nucleotides are TGCGCCAGCAGCCGACAGGGCCTGGAGGACGAGCAGTACTTC. Its protein product is CASSRQGLEDEQYF.

The chain has TRBV27 and TRBJ2-1; TRBD2 agrees at 14 bases. This CDR3 is 15 amino acids long. J gave up 9 bases and V 1 base, and 2 bases lay outside the gene matches. Germline V gene sequence: CDR1 MNHEY, CDR2 SMNVEV (reference sequence). The CDR3 region has the DNA TGTGCCAGCAGTTTATTAGGACTAGCGGGAGGTGAGCAGTTCTTC. This codes for CASSLLGLAGGEQFF.

The chain recombines TRBV5-1 with TRBJ2-3, with TRBD2 matching over 8 bases. CDR3 length: 16 residues. Losses at the gene ends were 3 bases for V and 1 base for J; bases not matched to a gene: 7. The germline CDR1 and CDR2 sequences are SGHRS and YFSETQ. The CDR3 loop reads CASSSQAGARTDTQYF. The CDR3 nucleotides are TGCGCCAGCAGCTCCCAAGCGGGGGCCCGCACAGATACGCAGTATTTT.